This passage covers 15 T cell receptor beta chains from one sample sequenced in a study of cytomegalovirus exposure and HLA in healthy donors. PCR primers comprised 60 Vbeta and 13 Jbeta primers. Some clones are missing from TCRdb's copy, which holds only in-frame ones; the method was immunoSEQ multiplex PCR. Of some 80,000 clones in the sample, 70% to 85% were seen once. Sequenced input: PBMCs. The receptors originated from a human donor in good health.

V gene TRBV7-2 combines with J gene TRBJ2-7; no definite D call. With 1 base removed from V and 0 bases from J, the gap between germline ends came to 7 bases. Germline loops: CDR1 SGHTA, CDR2 FQGNSA. CDR3 length: 14 residues. CDR3 amino acids: CASSLGSYSYEQYF. CDR3 sequence (DNA): TGTGCCAGCAGCTTAGGGTCCTACTCCTACGAGCAGTACTTC.

V and J are TRBV21-1 and TRBJ2-7; the table's D call TRBD1 went unverified against the DNA. TRBV21-1 is a recognized pseudogene. This CDR3 comprises 15 residues. CDR3 bases: TGTGCCAGCAGCAAAGTTGGGACAGGGCCCCACGAGCAGTACTTC. Translating gives CASSKVGTGPHEQYF.

The table lists this clone with a count of one. Germline is not matched at one junction end, which may reflect a read error. The gene calls are TRBV15 and TRBJ2-1; TRBD2 might be the D (5 bases). The CDR3 loop spans 14 amino acids. Looked up from germline, CDR1 is LNHNV and CDR2 is YYDKDF (reference sequence). The CDR3 here is CATSRAKLAREQLF. CDR3 nucleotide sequence: TGTGCCACCAGCAGAGCGAAGCTAGCCCGCGAGCAGCTCTTC.

The chain combines TRBV27 with TRBJ1-3, with 8 positions matching TRBD1. V was pared by 5 bases and J by 4 bases, with 4 bases of the junction left unmatched. CDR3 length: 14 residues. The V gene's germline CDR1 is MNHEY and CDR2 SMNVEV (reference sequence). DNA of the CDR3: TGTGCCAGCAGTCTCCGGGACAGGGGAAACACCATATATTTT. Its protein is CASSLRDRGNTIYF.

This sequence joins TRBV2 and TRBJ2-7; 8 positions match TRBD1. CDR3 size: 14 residues. Germline-derived CDR1 and CDR2 are SNHLY and FYNNEI. The V segment lost 4 bases and the J segment 0 bases; nucleotides outside the gene matches: 2. The CDR3 loop is CASSGTGSSYEQYF. The DNA of the CDR3 is TGTGCCAGCAGTGGGACAGGGAGCTCCTACGAGCAGTACTTC.

In its sample, this clone was seen a few times. This rearrangement joins TRBV19 to TRBJ2-5; 13 positions match TRBD2. Germline V lookup: CDR1 LNHDA, CDR2 SQIVND (reference sequence). V gave up 7 bases and J gave up 5 bases; unmatched junction bases: 7. This CDR3 has 15 amino acids. The CDR3 coding sequence is TGTGCCAGTACCAGGGGACTAGCGGGAAGTGAGACCCAGTACTTC. It is translated as CASTRGLAGSETQYF.

The rearrangement uses TRBV9 and TRBJ2-1; 7 bases are shared with TRBD2. The trim removed 0 bases at V and 2 bases at J, leaving 2 bases unmatched. Germline V gene data show CDR1 as SGDLS and CDR2 as YYNGEE. The CDR3 is 15 residues long. CDR3 DNA sequence: TGTGCCAGCAGCGTAGACGGGGGGACCTACAATGAGCAGTTCTTC. Protein sequence: CASSVDGGTYNEQFF.

The chain is built from TRBV19 and TRBJ2-3, with D perhaps TRBD1 (6 bases). This CDR3 spans 14 amino acids. The V gene lost 3 bases and the J gene lost 8 bases, with 15 bases spanning the gap. Germline V CDR1 and CDR2: LNHDA, SQIVND (reference sequence). The CDR3 protein is CASSIYRAQGTQYF. CDR3 nucleotide sequence: TGTGCCAGTAGTATTTACAGGGCCCAGGGTACGCAGTATTTT.

CDR3 sequence reads: CASSRGEGGDTQYF. CDR3 nucleotides: TGTGCCAGTAGTAGAGGCGAGGGCGGGGATACGCAGTATTTT. V and J are TRBV19 and TRBJ2-3; tentatively, D is TRBD2 (5 bases). The CDR3 has 14 amino acids. V gave up 4 bases and J gave up 6 bases, with 14 bases separating them. Germline V gene lookup returns CDR1 LNHDA and CDR2 SQIVND (reference sequence). Filled out from reference TRBV19 and TRBJ2-3, the complete variable domain reads DGGITQSPKYLFRKEGQNVTLSCEQNLNHDAMYWYRQDPGQGLRLIYYSQIVNDFQKGDIAEGYSVSREKKESFPLTVTSAQKNPTAFYLCASSRGEGGDTQYFGPGTRLTVL.

This clone has only a few counts. The chain carries TRBV19 and TRBJ1-5; TRBD1 agrees at 7 bases. Germline V gene lookup returns CDR1 LNHDA and CDR2 SQIVND (reference sequence). The CDR3 is made up of 14 amino acids. V dropped 5 bases and J dropped 9; count of bases not matched to a gene: 10. The CDR3 nucleotides read TGTGCCAGTAGTTTCCAGGACAGGCCATGGCCCCAGCATTTT. Protein sequence: CASSFQDRPWPQHF.

This clone occurred once. This chain links TRBV29-1 with TRBJ1-3; no clear D. V lost 4 bases, J lost 2 bases, and 9 bases lay in between. Germline V gene data show CDR1 as SQVTM and CDR2 as ANQGSEA. This CDR3 has 13 residues. In DNA form, the CDR3 reads TGCAGCGTTGGGGGAGTCGCTGGAAACACCATATATTTT. Its translation is CSVGGVAGNTIYF. The variable domain in full, with the rest retrieved from reference TRBV29-1 and TRBJ1-3, is SAVISQKPSRDICQRGTSLTIQCQVDSQVTMMFWYRQQPGQSLTLIATANQGSEATYESGFVIDKFPISRPNLTFSTLTVSNMSPEDSSIYLCSVGGVAGNTIYFGEGSWLTVV.

The table lists this clone with a count of one. The chain couples TRBV6-4 to TRBJ1-5; the match to TRBD1 covers 7 bases. This CDR3 is 15 amino acids long. J gave up 7 bases and V 5 bases, and 11 bases lay outside the gene matches. Germline V gene data show CDR1 as MRHNA and CDR2 as SNTAGT. CDR3 coding DNA: TGTGCCAGCAGTCCCCATGACAGGGCAGGCCAGCCCCAGCATTTT. Its translation: CASSPHDRAGQPQHF.

The V call is TRBV9, the J call TRBJ1-3; tentatively, D is TRBD1 (6 bases). The V gene lost 0 bases and the J gene lost 3 bases, with 13 bases spanning the gap. CDR1 is SGDLS, CDR2 YYNGEE, per germline. This CDR3 has 16 residues. This CDR3 reads CASSVAWGGSGNTIYF. The CDR3 region has the DNA TGTGCCAGCAGCGTAGCTTGGGGGGGCAGTGGAAACACCATATATTTT.

The chain is built from TRBV27 and TRBJ1-2; D is undetermined. Trimming removed 9 bases at V and 3 bases at J, with 17 bases between. CDR1 MNHEY and CDR2 SMNVEV come from the germline V gene (reference sequence). CDR3 length: 14 amino acids. CDR3 sequence reads: CASSLGRLDYGYTF. CDR3 coding DNA: TGTGCCAGTTCCTTGGGCCGACTAGACTATGGCTACACCTTC.

This clone was detected a few times. The chain couples TRBV5-1 to TRBJ1-1; perhaps TRBD1 as D (6 bases). Germline values: CDR1 SGHRS, CDR2 YFSETQ. V shed 1 base and J shed 3 bases, with 10 bases lying between them. The CDR3 has 14 residues. The CDR3 DNA sequence: TGCGCCAGCAGCTTGAACAGGGCGGACACTGAAGCTTTCTTT. It is translated as CASSLNRADTEAFF.